These 27 T cell receptor beta chains came from one sample sequenced in a study of regulatory T cells in long-lasting Graves disease. Regarding time point: newly diagnosed GD, antithyroid drugs for less than 3 months. Researchers made the TCR library from RNA that was extracted from PBMCs. Building the TCR beta libraries relied on iRepertoire HTBI primers, and CDR3 regions underwent Arm-PCR. TCRdb re-derived calls from the multiplex PCR reads in MiXCR, one entry per CDR3 protein. The sample includes a few hundred thousand distinct CDR3 sequences, approximately 16% of them seen just once. The data also belong to a second study, concerning T cells in Graves' hyperthyroidism and ophthalmopathy.

The sample here was peripheral blood mononuclear cells (PBMCs), taken at new diagnosis, from a patient treated with antithyroid drugs. The receptors were sampled from a middle-aged man with Graves disease.

This clonotype was recorded at least ten times. This chain connects TRBV28 to TRBJ1-6; 8 bases are shared with TRBD1. This CDR3 region has 18 residues. After removal of 2 bases from V and 0 bases from J, the junction contained 6 bases not matched to a gene. In germline, CDR1 is MDHEN, CDR2 SYDVKM. The CDR3 nucleotides read TGTGCCAGCAGTTTAGTCGGACAGGGTAGCTCCTATAATTCACCCCTCCACTTT. Residues: CASSLVGQGSSYNSPLHF.

Ten or more counts support this clonotype. The chain uses TRBV3-1 and TRBJ2-1; 10 nucleotides agree with TRBD2. The CDR3 has 17 amino acids. Germline values: CDR1 LGHDT, CDR2 YNNKEL (reference sequence). The V and J ends lost 0 bases and 4 bases, in that order; junction bases with no gene match: 6. CDR3 residues: CASSQEERGGSYNEQFF. CDR3 nucleotides: TGTGCCAGCAGCCAAGAAGAGCGGGGGGGCTCGTACAATGAGCAGTTCTTC.

This clonotype was detected a few times. This chain connects TRBV7-9 to TRBJ2-2; D gene unclear. CDR3 length equals 17 residues. In germline, CDR1 is SEHNR, CDR2 FQNEAQ (reference sequence). V lost 7 bases, J lost 1 base, and 19 bases lay in between. The CDR3 sequence: CASKLGLGSRNTGELFF. The CDR3 bases are TGTGCCAGCAAGTTAGGTTTAGGTTCTCGGAACACCGGGGAGCTGTTTTTT.

The chain carries TRBV2 and TRBJ2-2; 10 bases line up with TRBD1. The ends lost 7 bases at V and 7 bases at J; junction bases unmatched: 6. This CDR3 is built from 14 residues. Germline V CDR1 and CDR2: SNHLY, FYNNEI. The CDR3 DNA follows: TGTGCCAGCAAGGTGACAGGGGGCTTCGGGGAGCTGTTTTTT. It encodes CASKVTGGFGELFF.

In its sample, this clonotype was seen many times. The chain has TRBV28 and TRBJ1-6, with D unclear. Deletions cut 5 bases from V and 0 bases from J, with 8 bases between. The CDR3 length is 15 residues. Germline V CDR1 and CDR2: MDHEN, SYDVKM. DNA of the CDR3: TGTGCCAGCAGTCTATTTTACTCCTATAATTCACCCCTCCACTTT. Protein product: CASSLFYSYNSPLHF. Full variable domain (remainder filled in from reference TRBV28 and TRBJ1-6): DVKVTQSSRYLVKRTGEKVFLECVQDMDHENMFWYRQDPGLGLRLIYFSYDVKMKEKGDIPEGYSVSREKKERFSLILESASTNQTSMYLCASSLFYSYNSPLHFGNGTRLTVT.

This clonotype was counted a few times. This chain joins TRBV20-1 and TRBJ2-1; D perhaps matches TRBD2 (5 bases). The germline V and J ends were trimmed by 6 bases and 7 bases, with 19 bases remaining between them. The CDR3 contains 14 residues. Germline-derived CDR1 and CDR2 are DFQATT and SNEGSKA (reference sequence). CDR3 nucleotides: TGCAGTGCGCAACAACTAGTAAACCTTAATGAGCAGTTCTTC. This translates into CSAQQLVNLNEQFF.

This clonotype was observed at least ten times. This rearrangement joins TRBV18 to TRBJ2-1; either TRBD1 or TRBD2 may supply D (5 bases each). Germline V gene sequence: CDR1 KGHSH, CDR2 LQKENI. V was shortened by 6 bases and J by 8 bases, with 20 bases between the two germline ends. This CDR3 comprises 15 residues. The CDR3 DNA reads as TGTGCCAGCTCCGGTAGCATTGGGGACGCCTATGAGCAGTTCTTC. This translates into CASSGSIGDAYEQFF.

Many counts were recorded for this clonotype. This chain joins TRBV5-1 and TRBJ2-2; D is perhaps TRBD1 or TRBD2 (5 bases each). Per the germline V gene, CDR1 is SGHRS and CDR2 is YFSETQ. The V end lost 0 bases, the J end lost 6 bases, and 15 bases lay between the germline ends. CDR3 length: 16 residues. This chain's CDR3 is CASSLGFSGASGELFF. For the CDR3, the DNA is TGCGCCAGCAGCTTGGGTTTTTCCGGGGCATCCGGGGAGCTGTTTTTT.

This chain connects TRBV29-1 to TRBJ1-1, with a weak D call TRBD1 (5 bases). This CDR3 contains 13 residues. V dropped 4 bases and J dropped 0 bases, with 9 bases sitting between them. Germline V gene data show CDR1 as SQVTM and CDR2 as ANQGSEA. The CDR3 bases are TGCAGCGTTGTTATAGGGGTGAACACTGAAGCTTTCTTT. It is translated as CSVVIGVNTEAFF. Full variable domain (missing parts from reference TRBV29-1 and TRBJ1-1): SAVISQKPSRDICQRGTSLTIQCQVDSQVTMMFWYRQQPGQSLTLIATANQGSEATYESGFVIDKFPISRPNLTFSTLTVSNMSPEDSSIYLCSVVIGVNTEAFFGQGTRLTVV.

The gene calls are TRBV10-3 and TRBJ2-7, with D possibly TRBD1 on 5 matching bases. Trimming took off 0 bases at V and 4 bases at J, with 19 bases between the two ends. CDR1 and CDR2 (germline): ENHRY, SYGVKD. The CDR3 spans 17 residues. The CDR3 loop reads CAISESFTLRTNYEQYF. The CDR3, as DNA: TGTGCCATCAGTGAGTCTTTTACCCTGAGGACAAATTACGAGCAGTACTTC.

In this sample, this clonotype turned up a few times. The gene calls are TRBV5-5 and TRBJ2-7, with 7 bases that match TRBD1. CDR1 is SGHKS and CDR2 is YYEKEE in the germline V gene (reference sequence). Trimming removed 3 bases from V and 11 bases from J; junction bases left unmatched: 8. The CDR3 has 12 residues. The CDR3 DNA sequence: TGTGCCAGCAGCTGGGGACAGAACTTGGAGTACTTC. The encoded protein is CASSWGQNLEYF.

This clonotype was detected only once. The V and J genes are TRBV28 and TRBJ2-7; 7 bases map to TRBD1. CDR3 length: 13 residues. Germline trimming cut 11 bases from V and 2 bases from J; bases unmatched to any gene: 9. Germline assignment: CDR1 MDHEN and CDR2 SYDVKM. The DNA for the CDR3 is TGTGCCTGGAGTTGGGACAGAGCCTACGAGCAGTACTTC. Amino acids: CAWSWDRAYEQYF. The full variable domain, rest sourced from reference TRBV28 and TRBJ2-7, is DVKVTQSSRYLVKRTGEKVFLECVQDMDHENMFWYRQDPGLGLRLIYFSYDVKMKEKGDIPEGYSVSREKKERFSLILESASTNQTSMYLCAWSWDRAYEQYFGPGTRLTVT.

The V gene is TRBV27, the J gene TRBJ1-6; no clear D gene. Germline CDR1 reads MNHEY; CDR2 reads SMNVEV (reference sequence). V lost 3 bases and J lost 10, with 22 bases in between. The CDR3 length is 17 residues. The CDR3 nucleotides are TGTGCCAGCAGTTTTTCCGCGACTGGAGGATTTGAGTCACCCCTCCACTTT. Protein sequence: CASSFSATGGFESPLHF.

The table lists this clonotype with many counts. The J gene is TRBJ1-1, the V gene TRBV5-1; D is unclear. Germline CDR1 is SGHRS and CDR2 is YFSETQ. This CDR3 is built from 13 residues. Trimming stripped 0 bases from V and 1 base from J, with 4 bases between. The CDR3 DNA follows: TGCGCCAGCAGCTTGGCTACGAACACTGAAGCTTTCTTT. It encodes CASSLATNTEAFF.

This clonotype was seen repeatedly, ten times or more. CDR3 in DNA: TGTGCCAGCAGCTTCGGACAGAGCTACGAGCAGTACTTC. Amino acids: CASSFGQSYEQYF. This chain uses TRBV11-2 with TRBJ2-7, with TRBD1 as a possible D gene (6 bases). Between the trimmed V and J ends, which lost 3 bases and 3 bases, there was a span of 9 bases. Germline CDR1 and CDR2: SGHAT and FQNNGV. The CDR3 spans 13 residues.

This clonotype has at least ten counts. This chain uses TRBV11-2 with TRBJ2-2, with TRBD2 identical over 9 bases. The CDR3 totals 15 residues. The V gene's germline CDR1 is SGHAT and CDR2 FQNNGV. V gave up 5 bases and J gave up 4 bases; unmatched junction bases: 5. CDR3 coding DNA: TGTGCCAGCAGCCCTCAACTAGCGGGCACCGGGGAGCTGTTTTTT. Its protein is CASSPQLAGTGELFF.

There are many counts of this clonotype. The chain couples TRBV4-1 to TRBJ1-5, with D unresolved. This CDR3 has 15 residues. V was clipped by 1 base and J by 1 base, with 8 bases between them. Germline CDR1 is MGHRA and CDR2 is YSYEKL. The chain's CDR3 is CASSQVMVSNQPQHF. The DNA of the CDR3 is TGCGCCAGCAGCCAAGTTATGGTAAGCAATCAGCCCCAGCATTTT.

In this sample, this clonotype turned up a few times. V and J are TRBV10-3 and TRBJ2-1; D is perhaps TRBD1 (5 bases). The germline V gene encodes CDR1 ENHRY and CDR2 SYGVKD. The CDR3 spans 12 residues. V lost 3 bases and J lost 10, with 10 bases in between. The CDR3 nucleotides are TGTGCCATCAGTGAATGGGGCCAAGAGCAGTTCTTC. The encoded protein is CAISEWGQEQFF.

As concerns this clonotype: Being one base from a much bigger clone, this may be a read error. V usage is TRBV19 and J usage is TRBJ2-1, with D possibly TRBD1 on 6 matching bases. V dropped 4 bases and J dropped 3 bases, with 13 bases sitting between them. Germline values: CDR1 LNHDA, CDR2 SQIVND (reference sequence). The CDR3 extends over 15 amino acids. CDR3 in amino acids: CASSTFQGGYNEQFF. The CDR3 DNA follows: TGTGCCAGTAGTACCTTTCAAGGGGGCTACAATGAGCAGTTCTTC.

The table lists this clonotype with many counts. The chain has TRBV6-5 and TRBJ1-2; unclear D gene. The CDR3 runs to 14 residues. V gave up 2 bases and J gave up 5 bases, with 12 bases separating them. CDR1 and CDR2 from the germline V gene are MNHEY and SVGAGI. The CDR3 DNA reads TGTGCCAGCAGTTACAAAACCCCAGGATATGGCTACACCTTC. Its translation: CASSYKTPGYGYTF.

This clonotype was counted ten times or more. The V gene is TRBV20-1, the J gene TRBJ1-1; a possible D gene is TRBD1 (5 bases). CDR1 DFQATT and CDR2 SNEGSKA come from the germline V gene (reference sequence). V was trimmed by 7 bases and J by 1 base, leaving 7 bases between them. The CDR3 covers 11 residues. CDR3: CSVTGNTEAFF. The DNA of the CDR3 is TGCAGTGTTACAGGGAACACTGAAGCTTTCTTT.

This clonotype was detected many times. The chain is built from TRBV5-1 and TRBJ1-4; 8 bases fit TRBD1. CDR1 and CDR2 from the germline V gene are SGHRS and YFSETQ. This CDR3 comprises 14 residues. The trim removed 4 bases at V and 4 bases at J, leaving 3 bases unmatched. For the CDR3, the DNA is TGCGCCAGCAGCCCAGGGGGCGGTAATGAAAAACTGTTTTTT. Its protein is CASSPGGGNEKLFF.

The chain has TRBV10-3 and TRBJ1-3; no reliable D call. There are 16 residues in the CDR3. The germline V gene has CDR1 ENHRY and CDR2 SYGVKD. Trimming stripped 4 bases from V and 0 bases from J, with 13 bases between. CDR3 region: CAISVGRSFSGNTIYF. Written as DNA, the CDR3 is TGTGCCATCAGTGTTGGCAGGAGCTTCTCTGGAAACACCATATATTTT.

The chain joins TRBV5-5 to TRBJ2-3; 8 bases line up with TRBD2. The CDR3 extends over 14 amino acids. Germline trimming cut 5 bases from V and 6 bases from J; bases unmatched to any gene: 8. Germline lookup yields CDR1 SGHKS and CDR2 YYEKEE (reference sequence). The CDR3 spells CASRFPGGRDTQYF. CDR3 bases: TGTGCCAGCAGGTTCCCGGGGGGGAGGGATACGCAGTATTTT.

This clonotype was seen ten or more times. The chain is built from TRBV12-3 or TRBV12-4 and TRBJ1-2; D gene uncertain. Trimming took 3 bases from V and 8 from J, leaving 10 bases between them. CDR3 length: 12 amino acids. The CDR3 nucleotides are TGTGCCAGCAGTTTTTTGGGCGGGGGCTACACCTTC. Protein: CASSFLGGGYTF.

This clonotype was found a few times. This chain links TRBV10-3 with TRBJ2-1, with 11 bases that match TRBD2. The CDR3 runs 21 residues. Trimming took 7 bases from V and 0 from J; bases not matched to a gene: 20. The germline CDR1 and CDR2 sequences are ENHRY and SYGVKD. Here the CDR3 reads CAITNLLGLAGGKSSYNEQFF. The CDR3 coding sequence is TGTGCCATCACCAATCTTCTCGGACTAGCGGGCGGGAAGAGCTCCTACAATGAGCAGTTCTTC.

This clonotype was recorded at least ten times. This rearrangement joins TRBV28 to TRBJ2-7, with D perhaps matching TRBD1 or TRBD2 (5 bases each). Germline-derived CDR1 and CDR2 are MDHEN and SYDVKM. Trimming took 4 bases from V and 5 from J, leaving 21 bases between them. The CDR3 spans 16 residues. For the CDR3, the DNA is TGTGCCAGCAGTTCTCCCGGGACCGGCTTTGGGGACGAGCAGTACTTC. Amino acids: CASSSPGTGFGDEQYF. The full variable domain, completed using reference TRBV28 and TRBJ2-7, is DVKVTQSSRYLVKRTGEKVFLECVQDMDHENMFWYRQDPGLGLRLIYFSYDVKMKEKGDIPEGYSVSREKKERFSLILESASTNQTSMYLCASSSPGTGFGDEQYFGPGTRLTVT.